A single sample gave rise to the 26 T cell receptor beta chains below, sequenced in a study of cytomegalovirus exposure and HLA in healthy donors. TCRdb's copy holds only in-frame clones and misses some; the assay was immunoSEQ multiplex PCR. The data show approximately 300,000 clones, about nine tenths seen once. The material sequenced was PBMCs. The receptors come from a young woman in good health and CMV-seronegative.

The chain has TRBV7-2 and TRBJ2-5, with 7 positions matching TRBD1. Germline CDR1 is SGHTA and CDR2 is FQGNSA. The CDR3 sequence is 14 residues long. Trimming at V came to 1 base and at J to 4 bases, leaving 3 bases not matched to a gene. The CDR3 here is CASSLDRGSETQYF. The CDR3 nucleotides are TGTGCCAGCAGCTTAGACAGGGGCTCAGAGACCCAGTACTTC. The full variable domain, rest sourced from reference TRBV7-2 and TRBJ2-5, is GAGVSQSPSNKVTEKGKDVELRCDPISGHTALYWYRQSLGQGLEFLIYFQGNSAPDKSGLPSDRFSAERTGGSVSTLTIQRTQQEDSAVYLCASSLDRGSETQYFGPGTRLLVL.

This clone came up a few times. The V and J genes are TRBV9 and TRBJ1-2; D is perhaps TRBD1 (6 bases). V lost 6 bases and J lost 7, with 16 bases in between. This CDR3 region has 13 residues. CDR1 is SGDLS, CDR2 YYNGEE, per germline. The CDR3 coding sequence is TGTGCCAGCACCCCGGGGGGGGCCGGTGGCTACACCTTC. Translation gives CASTPGGAGGYTF.

The chain has TRBV9 and TRBJ2-2, with 8 nucleotides matching TRBD2. Unmatched junction bases numbered 4, after V lost 0 bases and J lost 3 bases. Germline CDR1 and CDR2: SGDLS and YYNGEE. The CDR3 is 16 amino acids. The CDR3 DNA sequence: TGTGCCAGCAGCGTAGAACTAGCGGACTACACCGGGGAGCTGTTTTTT. Translating gives CASSVELADYTGELFF.

This clone turned up a few times. The V gene is TRBV27, the J gene TRBJ2-7, with D perhaps matching TRBD2 (6 bases). The CDR3 extends over 16 amino acids. CDR1 and CDR2 (germline): MNHEY, SMNVEV (reference sequence). V was trimmed by 1 base and J by 8 bases, leaving 21 bases between them. The CDR3 bases are TGTGCCAGCAGTTTATATGCGGGACTGTCCCCTACGAAGCAGTACTTC. This sequence encodes CASSLYAGLSPTKQYF.

V usage is TRBV12-5 and J usage is TRBJ1-2; D call uncertain. Per the germline V gene, CDR1 is LGHNT and CDR2 is FRNRAP. This CDR3 comprises 15 residues. The V end lost 2 bases, the J end lost 5 bases, and 15 bases lay between the germline ends. The chain's CDR3 is CASGLNTGVGYGYTF. CDR3 nucleotide sequence: TGTGCTAGTGGTTTGAACACCGGGGTGGGATATGGCTACACCTTC.

This chain uses TRBV9 with TRBJ2-3; 10 bases line up with TRBD1. Germline trimming cut 0 bases from V and 0 bases from J; bases unmatched to any gene: 4. The germline V gene encodes CDR1 SGDLS and CDR2 YYNGEE. The CDR3 length is 17 residues. CDR3 sequence: CASSVGRQGASTDTQYF. The CDR3 DNA reads as TGTGCCAGCAGCGTAGGGAGACAGGGGGCTAGCACAGATACGCAGTATTTT.

This chain joins TRBV29-1 and TRBJ2-3; 10 nucleotides line up with TRBD2. Trimming took 7 bases from V and 1 from J; bases not matched to a gene: 2. CDR1 is SQVTM and CDR2 is ANQGSEA in the germline V gene. The CDR3 covers 13 residues. CDR3 coding DNA: TGCAGCGCAGGGACTAGCGGCACAGATACGCAGTATTTT. The encoded protein is CSAGTSGTDTQYF.

The gene calls are TRBV5-1 and TRBJ2-2; 12 bases map to TRBD2. CDR3 length equals 17 residues. The trim removed 7 bases at V and 6 bases at J, leaving 13 bases unmatched. Germline V gene data show CDR1 as SGHRS and CDR2 as YFSETQ. The CDR3 sequence: CASSPQEASGRAGELFF. In DNA, the CDR3 is TGCGCCAGCTCCCCCCAGGAGGCTAGCGGGAGGGCCGGGGAGCTGTTTTTT.

The sample holds one count of this clone. V is TRBV28 and J is TRBJ2-7, with a tentative D call TRBD1 (5 bases). V gave up 6 bases and J gave up 2 bases, with 11 bases separating them. Germline loops: CDR1 MDHEN, CDR2 SYDVKM. This CDR3 comprises 13 residues. The CDR3 loop reads CASRRGQTYEQYF. CDR3 DNA: TGTGCCAGCAGAAGAGGACAAACCTACGAGCAGTACTTC.

This chain links TRBV7-3 with TRBJ2-6; no definite D call. The CDR3 covers 15 residues. Trimming shortened V by 5 bases and J by 1 base, and 9 bases separated the two germline ends. Germline assignment: CDR1 SGHTA and CDR2 FQGTGA. CDR3 sequence reads: CASSPGVSGANVLTF. The DNA of the CDR3 is TGTGCCAGCAGCCCCGGAGTATCTGGGGCCAACGTCCTGACTTTC.

Comment on this clone: This sample also contains other DNA sequences that code for the same CDR3. The CDR3 nucleotides read TGCAGCGTTGGAGCGGGGGACTCCTACGAGCAGTACTTC. Protein: CSVGAGDSYEQYF. The genes are TRBV29-1 and TRBJ2-7; 8 bases match TRBD2. This CDR3 comprises 13 residues. Looked up from germline, CDR1 is SQVTM and CDR2 is ANQGSEA. Germline trimming cut 4 bases from V and 0 bases from J; bases unmatched to any gene: 2.

The chain is built from TRBV2 and TRBJ1-1; 8 bases line up with TRBD1. V dropped 0 bases and J dropped 0; count of bases not matched to a gene: 9. This CDR3 has 18 amino acids. The germline V gene has CDR1 SNHLY and CDR2 FYNNEI. CDR3 residues: CASSEAIAGGFMNTEAFF. CDR3 nucleotides: TGTGCCAGCAGTGAAGCGATCGCAGGGGGCTTCATGAACACTGAAGCTTTCTTT.

The gene calls are TRBV7-2 and TRBJ2-2; D may be TRBD2 (6 bases). Trimming stripped 3 bases from V and 6 bases from J, with 8 bases between. CDR3 length: 13 residues. The germline CDR1 and CDR2 sequences are SGHTA and FQGNSA. The CDR3 reads CASSFGLPGELFF. CDR3 sequence (DNA): TGTGCCAGCAGCTTCGGACTACCCGGGGAGCTGTTTTTT.

This chain connects TRBV5-1 to TRBJ2-3, with D perhaps matching TRBD2 (6 bases). Trimming left V 0 bases short and J 4 bases short, with 9 bases between. CDR1 and CDR2 (germline): SGHRS, YFSETQ. CDR3 length: 14 residues. The CDR3 nucleotides are TGCGCCAGCAGCTTGGGGACTACCCCAGATACGCAGTATTTT. Protein sequence: CASSLGTTPDTQYF.

The V gene is TRBV5-1, the J gene TRBJ2-7; 9 bases are shared with TRBD1. V dropped 4 bases and J dropped 3; count of bases not matched to a gene: 8. Looked up from germline, CDR1 is SGHRS and CDR2 is YFSETQ. The CDR3 length is 15 residues. The CDR3 sequence is CASSPQGTGSYEQYF. The DNA for the CDR3 is TGCGCCAGCAGCCCCCAGGGGACAGGGAGCTACGAGCAGTACTTC.

V usage is TRBV27 and J usage is TRBJ2-5; 9 bases map to TRBD2. The CDR3 has 19 amino acids. The J segment lost 3 bases and the V segment lost 5 bases, leaving 19 bases of the junction unmatched. Germline V lookup: CDR1 MNHEY, CDR2 SMNVEV (reference sequence). DNA of the CDR3: TGTGCCAGCAGTCCAGACGGGCTAGCGGGACAACTAATGAAAGAGACCCAGTACTTC. Translated, it gives CASSPDGLAGQLMKETQYF.

With regard to this clone: This sample includes further DNA sequences coding for the same CDR3. This chain joins TRBV18 and TRBJ2-7; D ambiguous. CDR1 and CDR2 (germline): KGHSH, LQKENI. The V and J ends lost 6 bases and 0 bases respectively, with 9 bases between them. This CDR3 region has 13 residues. The CDR3 region has the DNA TGTGCCAGCTCCCCGCCTAGCTCCTACGAGCAGTACTTC. Its protein is CASSPPSSYEQYF.

The rearrangement uses TRBV6-5 and TRBJ2-1; a weak D match, TRBD1 (6 bases). Germline-derived CDR1 and CDR2 are MNHEY and SVGAGI. CDR3 length: 14 amino acids. With 6 bases removed from V and 2 bases from J, the gap between germline ends came to 11 bases. This CDR3 reads CASSPGQAYNEQFF. Here the CDR3 DNA reads TGTGCCAGCAGCCCGGGACAAGCCTACAATGAGCAGTTCTTC.

Here the CDR3 reads CASSLVSGSGTGELFF. CDR3 bases: TGTGCCAGCAGCTTAGTCAGCGGGAGTGGAACCGGGGAGCTGTTTTTT. This sequence joins TRBV7-8 and TRBJ2-2; 8 bases are a match to TRBD2. CDR3 length: 16 residues. Losses at the gene ends were 1 base for V and 5 bases for J; bases not matched to a gene: 6. Germline V gives CDR1 SGHVS, CDR2 FQNEAQ.

This clone was detected only a few times. The V gene is TRBV2, the J gene TRBJ1-2; possible D gene TRBD1, 6 bases. The CDR3 contains 14 residues. Germline CDR1 and CDR2: SNHLY and FYNNEI. Trimming stripped 6 bases from V and 1 base from J, with 12 bases between. The CDR3 reads CASSPQGINYGYTF. CDR3 coding DNA: TGTGCCAGCAGCCCACAGGGCATTAACTATGGCTACACCTTC.

The chain links TRBV4-1 to TRBJ1-5; the D gene is possibly TRBD1 (5 bases). CDR3 length: 15 amino acids. Trimming removed 1 base at V and 3 bases at J, with 10 bases between. The germline V gene encodes CDR1 MGHRA and CDR2 YSYEKL. CDR3 bases: TGCGCCAGCAGCCAAGTAGCAGGGAACAATCAGCCCCAGCATTTT. Translation: CASSQVAGNNQPQHF.

The rearrangement joins TRBV5-4 to TRBJ1-1; D perhaps matches TRBD1 (6 bases). CDR1 is SGHNT, CDR2 YYREEE, per germline (reference sequence). V lost 5 bases, J lost 2 bases, and 13 bases lay in between. The length of the CDR3 is 14 residues. The CDR3 DNA reads as TGTGCCAGCAGTCCTCGGGACATCAACACTGAAGCTTTCTTT. The encoded protein is CASSPRDINTEAFF.

The genes are TRBV7-2 and TRBJ2-5; TRBD2 matches at 14 bases. V trimming: 1 base; J trimming: 1 base; junction bases outside the gene matches: 8. Germline V gives CDR1 SGHTA, CDR2 FQGNSA. This CDR3 comprises 19 residues. As DNA, the CDR3 is TGTGCCAGCAGCTTAGATAGGGGACTAGCGGGAGTTGGCCAAGAGACCCAGTACTTC. This codes for CASSLDRGLAGVGQETQYF. Combining the CDR3 with reference TRBV7-2 and TRBJ2-5 gives the whole variable domain GAGVSQSPSNKVTEKGKDVELRCDPISGHTALYWYRQSLGQGLEFLIYFQGNSAPDKSGLPSDRFSAERTGGSVSTLTIQRTQQEDSAVYLCASSLDRGLAGVGQETQYFGPGTRLLVL.

The V and J genes are TRBV9 and TRBJ1-3; D may be TRBD1 (5 bases). Between the trimmed V and J ends, which lost 2 bases and 2 bases, there was a span of 8 bases. CDR3 length: 14 amino acids. Germline V lookup: CDR1 SGDLS, CDR2 YYNGEE. The CDR3 region has the DNA TGTGCCAGCAGCGTCGGGGGGACTGGAAACACCATATATTTT. It encodes CASSVGGTGNTIYF.

This clone was seen only a few times. This chain's CDR3 is CASSLSYPDRDEQYF. The CDR3 DNA reads as TGTGCCAGCAGCTTATCTTACCCTGACAGGGACGAGCAGTACTTC. The chain links TRBV7-8 to TRBJ2-7, with TRBD1 identical over 7 bases. The CDR3 runs 15 residues. V dropped 2 bases and J dropped 5; count of bases not matched to a gene: 9. Per the germline V gene, CDR1 is SGHVS and CDR2 is FQNEAQ.

The V gene is TRBV19, the J gene TRBJ1-5, with D perhaps TRBD1 (5 bases). Trimming cost V 5 bases and J 4 bases, with 9 bases left between them. Germline V lookup: CDR1 LNHDA, CDR2 SQIVND (reference sequence). The length of the CDR3 is 13 residues. CDR3 nucleotides: TGTGCCAGTAGTCCAGGGATAAATCAGCCCCAGCATTTT. Protein: CASSPGINQPQHF.